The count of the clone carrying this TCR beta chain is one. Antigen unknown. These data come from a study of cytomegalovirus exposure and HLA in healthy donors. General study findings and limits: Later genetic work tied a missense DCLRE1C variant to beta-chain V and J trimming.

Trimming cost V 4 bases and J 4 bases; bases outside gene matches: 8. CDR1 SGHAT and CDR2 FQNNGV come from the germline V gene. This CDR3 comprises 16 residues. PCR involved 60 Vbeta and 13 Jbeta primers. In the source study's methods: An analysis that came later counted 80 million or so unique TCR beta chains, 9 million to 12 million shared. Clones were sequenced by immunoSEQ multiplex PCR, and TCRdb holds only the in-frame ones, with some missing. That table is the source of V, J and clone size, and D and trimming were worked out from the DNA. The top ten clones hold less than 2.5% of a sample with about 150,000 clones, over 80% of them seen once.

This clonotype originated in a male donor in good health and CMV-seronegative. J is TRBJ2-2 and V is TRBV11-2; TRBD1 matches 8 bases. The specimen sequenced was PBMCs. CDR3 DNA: TGTGCCAGCAGCTCAACAGGGGGTCAGGGCACCGGGGAGCTGTTTTTT. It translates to CASSSTGGQGTGELFF.